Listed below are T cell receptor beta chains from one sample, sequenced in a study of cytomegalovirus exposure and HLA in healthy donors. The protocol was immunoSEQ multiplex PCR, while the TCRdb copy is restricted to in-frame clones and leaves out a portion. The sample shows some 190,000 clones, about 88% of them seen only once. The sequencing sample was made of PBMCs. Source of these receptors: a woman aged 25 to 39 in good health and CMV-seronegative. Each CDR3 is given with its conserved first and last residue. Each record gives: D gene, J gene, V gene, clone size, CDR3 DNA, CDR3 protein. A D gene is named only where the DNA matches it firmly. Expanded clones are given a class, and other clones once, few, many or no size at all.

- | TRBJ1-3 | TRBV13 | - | TGTGCCAGCAGCCTCAGGGAGGTCTCTGGAAACACCATATATTTT | CASSLREVSGNTIYF
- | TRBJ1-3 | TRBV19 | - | TGTGCCAGTAGTATAGCGGGCTCTGGAAACACCATATATTTT | CASSIAGSGNTIYF
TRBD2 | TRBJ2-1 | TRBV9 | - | TGTGCCAGCAGCGAGGTGGCGGGAGACTACAATGAGCAGTTCTTC | CASSEVAGDYNEQFF
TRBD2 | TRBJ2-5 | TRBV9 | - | TGTGCCAGCAGCGTCACTAGCGGCGGGGAGACCCAGTACTTC | CASSVTSGGETQYF
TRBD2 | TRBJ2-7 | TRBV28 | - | TGTGCCAGCAGGATCCTAGCGGGAGGGTACGAGCAGTACTTC | CASRILAGGYEQYF
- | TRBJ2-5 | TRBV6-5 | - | TGTGCCAGCAGTTACTCGGAGAGATTCGAGACCCAGTACTTC | CASSYSERFETQYF
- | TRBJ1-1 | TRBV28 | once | TGTGCCAGCAGTTCTGGGGCGAACACTGAAGCTTTCTTT | CASSSGANTEAFF
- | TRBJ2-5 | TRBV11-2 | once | TGTGCCAGCAGCCCCCTCCTCGGGGGTATCGGGGAGACCCAGTACTTC | CASSPLLGGIGETQYF
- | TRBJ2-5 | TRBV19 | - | TGTGCCAGTCGTCGGGACTTCCAAGAGACCCAGTACTTC | CASRRDFQETQYF
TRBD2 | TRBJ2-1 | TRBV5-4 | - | TGTGCCAGCAGCTTGGTTAGCGGGAATGAGCAGTTCTTC | CASSLVSGNEQFF
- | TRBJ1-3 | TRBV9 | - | TGTGCCAGCAGCGTAGGTAGCTCTGGAAACACCATATATTTT | CASSVGSSGNTIYF
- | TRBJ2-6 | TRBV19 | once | TGTGCCAGTAGTATCCCCCCGTCTGGGGCCAACGTCCTGACTTTC | CASSIPPSGANVLTF
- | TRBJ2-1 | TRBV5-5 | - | TGTGCCAGCTTCCGTGGGAGCGGCTCCTACAATGAGCAGTTCTTC | CASFRGSGSYNEQFF
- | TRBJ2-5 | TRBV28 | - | TGTGCCAGCAGGGTTGGGGGGGCGGAGACCCAGTACTTC | CASRVGGAETQYF
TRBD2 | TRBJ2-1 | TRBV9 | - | TGTGCCAGCAGCCCTAGGACTAGCCTCGACAATGAGCAGTTCTTC | CASSPRTSLDNEQFF
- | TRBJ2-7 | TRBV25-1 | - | TGTGCCAGCGCCTGGGGGCCTACCTACGAGCAGTACTTC | CASAWGPTYEQYF
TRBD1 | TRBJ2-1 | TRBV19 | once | TGTGCCAGTAGTACCCTCCCGCCCGGGACAGGGAGAAATGAGCAGTTCTTC | CASSTLPPGTGRNEQFF
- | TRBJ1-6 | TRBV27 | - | TGTGCCAGCAGTTTAGAGGGAGGGGATACTTCACCCCTCCACTTT | CASSLEGGDTSPLHF
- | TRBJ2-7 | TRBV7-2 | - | TGTGCCAGCAGCTTTCGCGGGGCAACCTACGAGCAGTACTTC | CASSFRGATYEQYF
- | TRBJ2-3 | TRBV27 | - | TGTGCCAGCAGATTGGACACGTACACAGATACGCAGTATTTT | CASRLDTYTDTQYF
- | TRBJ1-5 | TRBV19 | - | TGTGCCAGTACTAGGTCATTGGAAGTTTGGAGGCCCCAGCATTTT | CASTRSLEVWRPQHF
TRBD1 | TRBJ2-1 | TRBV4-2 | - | TGTGCCAGCAGCCTGACAGGGGACAATGAGCAGTTCTTC | CASSLTGDNEQFF
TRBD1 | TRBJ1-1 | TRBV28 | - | TGTGCCAGCAAGGCAGGGGGAACTTTCTTT | CASKAGGTFF
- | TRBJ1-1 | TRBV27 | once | TGTGCCAGCAGTACCCCGGGAGGTGTGACGGGCACTGAAGCTTTCTTT | CASSTPGGVTGTEAFF
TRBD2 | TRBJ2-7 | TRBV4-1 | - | TGCGCCAGCAGCCCCGGGACTAGCGGGAGGGCGGACGAGCAGTACTTC | CASSPGTSGRADEQYF
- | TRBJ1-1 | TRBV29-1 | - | TGCAGCGCGCGACGGATACAGGTCACTGAAGCTTTCTTT | CSARRIQVTEAFF
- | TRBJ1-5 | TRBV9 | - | TGTGCCAGCAGCGTAGGTAGCGGACTGTCTAGCAATCAGCCCCAGCATTTT | CASSVGSGLSSNQPQHF
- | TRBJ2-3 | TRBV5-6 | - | TGTGCCAGCAGCGGTGAGGTTGCAGGGTGGCGGTCAGCAGATACGCAGTATTTT | CASSGEVAGWRSADTQYF
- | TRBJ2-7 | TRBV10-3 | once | TGTGCCATCGCTGACGGGAGCTCCTACGAGCAGTACTTC | CAIADGSSYEQYF
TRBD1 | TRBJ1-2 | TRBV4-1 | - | TGCGCCAGCAGAAGACCCGGGACAGCGGACCTTTACACCTTC | CASRRPGTADLYTF
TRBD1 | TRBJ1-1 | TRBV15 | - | TGTGCCACCAACGCGACAGGGCGGCAAACTGAAGCTTTCTTT | CATNATGRQTEAFF
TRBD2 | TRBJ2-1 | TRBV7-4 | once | TGTGCCAGCAGCTTAGTAACCAGCGGGGGGCCCAATGAGCAGTTCTTC | CASSLVTSGGPNEQFF
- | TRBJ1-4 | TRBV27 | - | TGTGCCAGCAGAACCCGGGATCGGGGGACGGGAAAACTGTTTTTT | CASRTRDRGTGKLFF
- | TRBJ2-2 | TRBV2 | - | TGTGCCAGCAACGTCCAAATACTGAACACCGGGGAGCTGTTTTTT | CASNVQILNTGELFF
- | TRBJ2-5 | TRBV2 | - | TGTGCCAGCAGTGTTAACAGGGCCCAAGAGACCCAGTACTTC | CASSVNRAQETQYF